A single sample gave rise to the 7 T cell receptor beta chains below, sequenced in a study of cytomegalovirus exposure and HLA in healthy donors. PCR was performed using 60 Vbeta and 13 Jbeta primers. Method: immunoSEQ multiplex PCR; TCRdb's copy keeps in-frame clones and lacks some. The table includes tens of thousands of clones, approximately 75% detected once. The sequencing sample was made of PBMCs. The receptors come from a middle-aged woman in good health and CMV-seronegative.

The CDR3 protein is CASSGLGGQPQHF. The CDR3 DNA reads TGTGCCAGCAGTGGTCTTGGGGGCCAGCCCCAGCATTTT. J is TRBJ1-5 and V is TRBV2; weak D call: TRBD1 (6 bases). Germline V gene data show CDR1 as SNHLY and CDR2 as FYNNEI. The CDR3 totals 13 residues. Trimming removed 4 bases from V and 7 bases from J, with 11 bases in between.

This rearrangement joins TRBV7-8 to TRBJ1-2; 10 nucleotides match TRBD1. CDR3 length: 15 residues. The V segment lost 5 bases and the J segment 8 bases; nucleotides outside the gene matches: 11. Germline lookup yields CDR1 SGHVS and CDR2 FQNEAQ. In DNA, the CDR3 is TGTGCCAGCAGCACCCGGACAGGGGGAGGGATCGGCTACACCTTC. Translating gives CASSTRTGGGIGYTF.

This clone appeared many times. In nucleotides, the CDR3 is TGTGCCTGGAGTGTACAGGTAGAACGTGGCTACACCTTC. Translating gives CAWSVQVERGYTF. The chain recombines TRBV30 with TRBJ1-2, with D perhaps TRBD1 (5 bases). Germline CDR1 and CDR2: GTSNPN and SVGIG (reference sequence). There are 13 residues in the CDR3. Trimming pared 0 bases from V and 7 bases from J, leaving 12 bases between.

The chain couples TRBV5-6 to TRBJ1-2; 7 bases agree with TRBD1. Germline lookup yields CDR1 SGHDT and CDR2 YYEEEE. The CDR3 is 15 residues long. V was pared by 3 bases and J by 3 bases, with 8 bases of the junction left unmatched. This CDR3 reads CASSSGQEWDYGYTF. The DNA for the CDR3 is TGTGCCAGCAGCTCAGGACAGGAATGGGACTATGGCTACACCTTC. Variable domain in full (rest from reference TRBV5-6 and TRBJ1-2): DAGVTQSPTHLIKTRGQQVTLRCSPKSGHDTVSWYQQALGQGPQFIFQYYEEEERQRGNFPDRFSGHQFPNYSSELNVNALLLGDSALYLCASSSGQEWDYGYTFGSGTRLTVV.

This chain connects TRBV13 to TRBJ2-5; D not resolved. Germline CDR1 PRHDT, CDR2 FYEKMQ (reference sequence). The CDR3 runs 12 residues. V lost 0 bases and J lost 5, with 4 bases in between. DNA of the CDR3: TGTGCCAGCAGCTTAGGCAGGGAGACCCAGTACTTC. This sequence encodes CASSLGRETQYF.

The chain recombines TRBV7-8 with TRBJ2-7; D is possibly TRBD2 (5 bases). The CDR3 runs to 15 residues. Germline assignment: CDR1 SGHVS and CDR2 FQNEAQ. Trimming left V 5 bases short and J 1 base short, with 15 bases between. For the CDR3, the DNA is TGTGCCAGCAGCCGAGAGCGGCACAGTTCCTACGAGCAGTACTTC. Its translation is CASSRERHSSYEQYF.

The chain is built from TRBV6-6 and TRBJ1-4; D is unresolved. The V gene lost 2 bases and the J gene lost 9 bases, with 7 bases spanning the gap. Looked up from germline, CDR1 is MNHNY and CDR2 is SVGAGI (reference sequence). CDR3 length equals 12 residues. In DNA, the CDR3 is TGTGCCAGCAGTTACGACAAAAAAAAACTGTTTTTT. Its translation is CASSYDKKKLFF.